This TCR beta chain was found in a study of radiotherapy plus CTLA-4 blockade in lung cancer. Trimming pared 3 bases from V and 3 bases from J, leaving 12 bases between. This CDR3 has 14 amino acids. Germline V CDR1 and CDR2: SGHTA, FQGNSA. This clone was detected only once. Libraries were prepared by immunoSEQ multiplex PCR; TCRdb keeps only in-frame clonotypes and omits some of them. The sample carries about 120,000 clones, around 89% recorded once. The J gene is TRBJ2-7, the V gene TRBV7-2; a weak D match, TRBD2 (5 bases). Material: peripheral blood, obtained from a patient treated with radiotherapy plus ipilimumab. This TCR came from a human donor with non-small cell lung cancer that progressed on radiotherapy plus ipilimumab. The CDR3 sequence is CASSLAHRDYEQYF. The CDR3 DNA reads TGTGCCAGCAGCTTGGCCCACCGGGACTACGAGCAGTACTTC. The whole variable domain, filled in from reference TRBV7-2 and TRBJ2-7, reads GAGVSQSPSNKVTEKGKDVELRCDPISGHTALYWYRQSLGQGLEFLIYFQGNSAPDKSGLPSDRFSAERTGGSVSTLTIQRTQQEDSAVYLCASSLAHRDYEQYFGPGTRLTVT.